This T cell receptor beta chain was identified during a study of OX40 agonist ivuxolimab in advanced cancers. With regard to the full study: Ivuxolimab, which targeted the costimulatory receptor OX40 (CD134), was an agonistic, fully human IgG2 monoclonal antibody. Patients were allowed to have had prior anti-PD-1, anti-PD-L1 or anti-CTLA-4 therapy, and approximately 43% of the dose-escalation patients had previously received checkpoint inhibitors. Three dose-escalation patients achieved partial responses, one with hepatocellular carcinoma and two with cutaneous melanoma. Peripheral TCRbeta sequencing aimed to test whether ivuxolimab altered TCR sequence diversity and caused clonal T-cell expansion. Intravenous ivuxolimab was administered to patients every 2 weeks at six dose levels: 0.01, 0.1, 0.3, 1.5, 3 and 10 mg/kg. The paper describes the monotherapy dose-escalation part (N ≈ 52 patients) of the phase I trial of ivuxolimab. In the dose-escalation cohort, 70% to 90% of patients were male, and the mean age was around 65 years with a range of about 20 to 80. Of the roughly 52 dose-escalation patients, hepatocellular carcinoma was present in 19, melanoma in around 15, renal cell carcinoma in 9 and head and neck cancer in 9. General study outcomes and caveats: Partial responders in the 0.1-3.0 mg/kg groups had among the lowest normalized peripheral clonal expansion, especially among CD8+ T cells. At doses of 0.1 to 3.0 mg/kg, clonal expansion of both CD4+ and CD8+ T cells in blood was seen between baseline and week 6. Low levels of normalized T-cell clonal expansion were also seen in some patients who did not respond. After ivuxolimab, CD8+ T cells had more expanded clones than CD4+ T cells on average. Antigen specificity was not determined for the clonally expanded peripheral T cells.

For sequencing of the TCRbeta CDR3 region, genomic DNA was extracted from the sorted cells. The immunoSEQ Assay was used for sequencing of TCRbeta CDR3 regions. Imported from immuneACCESS, the table was reduced by TCRdb to in-frame sequences with V and J called. These copies leave out some clones; in studies compared against another copy, an unresolved V gene accounts for under half, and the cause of the remainder is not known. The table for this sample lists 30,000 to 45,000 clones; around 82% of them were counted only once. The top ten hold about 2% of the sample. After removal of 0 bases from V and 4 bases from J, the junction retains 4 bases not matched to a gene. The CDR3 covers 15 residues, taking in both the cysteine and the phenylalanine. Just CDR3 DNA is preserved here, 45 bases in frame from base 1. Looking up the germline V gene yields CDR1 KGHSH and CDR2 LQKENI. The trial excluded patients who had a history of autoimmune disease or were on systemic immunosuppression. Peripheral blood for TCR sequencing was collected from all dose cohorts at baseline, on cycle 4 day 1, and on cycle 7 day 1. The samples were drawn from a first-in-human, open-label, multicenter phase I dose-escalation trial of ivuxolimab. Adults with locally advanced or metastatic melanoma, renal cell carcinoma, hepatocellular carcinoma or head and neck squamous cell carcinoma were enrolled in the trial. Before TCR sequencing, CD4+ T cells and CD8+ T cells from peripheral blood were sorted into separate populations.

Comments on this clone: The target of this receptor is not known. No much larger clonotype is one base removed from it; base qualities were not supplied.

Sequencing used CD4+ or CD8+ T cells sorted from blood, obtained in a trial of the OX40 agonist ivuxolimab. The source is an adult with an advanced solid tumor such as melanoma, head and neck, liver or kidney cancer. The chain uses TRBV18 and TRBJ2-5, with 8 central nucleotides matching TRBD2. The sequenced DNA is TGTGCCAGCTCACCACCGATCGGGACTAGAGAGACCCAGTACTTC. This gives the protein CASSPPIGTRETQYF.